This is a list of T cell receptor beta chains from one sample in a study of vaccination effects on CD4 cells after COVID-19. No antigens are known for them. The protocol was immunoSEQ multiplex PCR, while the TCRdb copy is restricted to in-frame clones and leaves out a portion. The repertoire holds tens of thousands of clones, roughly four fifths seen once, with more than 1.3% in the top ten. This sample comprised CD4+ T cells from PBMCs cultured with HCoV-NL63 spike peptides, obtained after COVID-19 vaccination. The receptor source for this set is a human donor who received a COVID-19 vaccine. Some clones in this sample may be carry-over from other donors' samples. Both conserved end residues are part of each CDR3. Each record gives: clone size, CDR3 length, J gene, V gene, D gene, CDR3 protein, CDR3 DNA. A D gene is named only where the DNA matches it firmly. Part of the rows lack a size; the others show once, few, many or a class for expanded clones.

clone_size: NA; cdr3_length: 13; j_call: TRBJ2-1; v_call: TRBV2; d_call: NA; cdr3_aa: CASSDLGSNEQFF; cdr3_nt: TGTGCCAGCAGTGATTTGGGGAGCAATGAGCAGTTCTTC
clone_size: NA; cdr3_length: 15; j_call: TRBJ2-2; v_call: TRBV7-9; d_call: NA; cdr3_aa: CASSLSLLKSGELFF; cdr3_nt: TGTGCCAGCAGCTTATCTTTACTCAAGAGCGGGGAGCTGTTTTTT
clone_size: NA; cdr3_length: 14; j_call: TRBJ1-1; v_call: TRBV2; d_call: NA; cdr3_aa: CASSVSRMNTEAFF; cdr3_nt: TGTGCCAGCAGTGTCTCACGGATGAACACTGAAGCTTTCTTT
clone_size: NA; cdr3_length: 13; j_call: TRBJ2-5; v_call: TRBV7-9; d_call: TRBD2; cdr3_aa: CASSLSGEETQYF; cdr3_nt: TGTGCCAGCAGCTTGAGCGGGGAAGAGACCCAGTACTTC
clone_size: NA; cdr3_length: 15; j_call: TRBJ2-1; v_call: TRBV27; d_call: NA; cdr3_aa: CASRADRITTSEQFF; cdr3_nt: TGTGCCAGCAGGGCCGACAGGATTACTACGAGCGAGCAGTTCTTC
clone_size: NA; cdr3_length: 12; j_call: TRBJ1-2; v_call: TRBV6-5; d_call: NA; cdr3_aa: CASTPPPGGYTF; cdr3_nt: TGTGCCAGCACTCCCCCCCCGGGCGGCTACACCTTC
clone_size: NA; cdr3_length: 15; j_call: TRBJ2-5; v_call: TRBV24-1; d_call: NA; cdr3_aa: CATSDPGSAQETQYF; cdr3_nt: TGTGCCACCAGTGACCCTGGGTCAGCCCAAGAGACCCAGTACTTC
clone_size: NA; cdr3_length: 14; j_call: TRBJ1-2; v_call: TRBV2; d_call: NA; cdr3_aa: CASKVPEESRGYTF; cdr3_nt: TGTGCCAGCAAAGTCCCGGAAGAATCTAGAGGCTACACCTTC
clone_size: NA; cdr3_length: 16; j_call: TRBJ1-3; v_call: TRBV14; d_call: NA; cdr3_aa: CASSQGQAFSGNTIYF; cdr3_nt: TGTGCCAGCAGCCAAGGCCAAGCCTTCTCTGGAAACACCATATATTTT
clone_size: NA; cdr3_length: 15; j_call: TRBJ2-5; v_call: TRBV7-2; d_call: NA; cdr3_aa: CASSLAGGHQETQYF; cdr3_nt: TGTGCCAGCAGCTTAGCGGGGGGGCATCAAGAGACCCAGTACTTC
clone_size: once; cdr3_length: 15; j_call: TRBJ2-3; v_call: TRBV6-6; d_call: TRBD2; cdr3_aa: CASRRTSTTPDTQYF; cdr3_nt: TGTGCCAGCAGACGGACTAGCACGACGCCAGATACGCAGTATTTT
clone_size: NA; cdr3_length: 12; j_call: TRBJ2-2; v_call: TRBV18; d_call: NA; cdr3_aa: CASSPNTGELFF; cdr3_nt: TGTGCCAGCTCACCCAACACCGGGGAGCTGTTTTTT
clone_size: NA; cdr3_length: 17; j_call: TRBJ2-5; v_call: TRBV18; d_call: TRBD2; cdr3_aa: CASSPMLAGSDQETQYF; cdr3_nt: TGTGCCAGCTCACCAATGTTAGCGGGGTCAGACCAAGAGACCCAGTACTTC
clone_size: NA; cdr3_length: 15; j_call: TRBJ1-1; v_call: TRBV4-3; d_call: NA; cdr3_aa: CASSRGQGVNTEAFF; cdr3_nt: TGCGCCAGCAGCCGAGGGCAGGGTGTGAACACTGAAGCTTTCTTT
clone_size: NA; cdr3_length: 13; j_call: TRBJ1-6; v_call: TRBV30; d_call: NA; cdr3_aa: CAWNSQLDSPLHF; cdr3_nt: TGTGCCTGGAATTCCCAGTTGGATTCACCCCTCCACTTT
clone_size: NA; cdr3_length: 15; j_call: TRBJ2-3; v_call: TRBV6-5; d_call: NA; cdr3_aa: CASSSFPSAVDTQYF; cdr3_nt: TGTGCCAGCAGCTCGTTCCCCTCAGCGGTAGATACGCAGTATTTT
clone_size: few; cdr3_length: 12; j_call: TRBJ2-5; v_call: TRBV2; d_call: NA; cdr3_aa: CASSYSRETQYF; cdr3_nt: TGTGCCAGCAGTTATTCCAGGGAGACCCAGTACTTC
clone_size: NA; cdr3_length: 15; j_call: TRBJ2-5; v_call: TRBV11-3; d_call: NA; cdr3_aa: CASSLGMGPWETQYF; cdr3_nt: TGTGCCAGCAGCTTAGGGATGGGCCCTTGGGAGACCCAGTACTTC
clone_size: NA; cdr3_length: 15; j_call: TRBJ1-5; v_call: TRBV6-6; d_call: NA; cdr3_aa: CASTPSGGNRQPQHF; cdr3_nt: TGTGCCAGCACCCCCTCTGGAGGGAATCGACAGCCCCAGCATTTT
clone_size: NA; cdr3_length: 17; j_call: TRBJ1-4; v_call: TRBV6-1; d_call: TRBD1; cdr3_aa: CASSDRQGPTYNEKLFF; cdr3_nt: TGTGCCAGCAGTGATAGACAGGGGCCGACCTATAATGAAAAACTGTTTTTT
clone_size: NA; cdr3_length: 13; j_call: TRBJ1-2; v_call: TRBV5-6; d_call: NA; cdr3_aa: CASSQGLIYGYTF; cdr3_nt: TGTGCCAGCAGCCAGGGGCTAATCTATGGCTACACCTTC
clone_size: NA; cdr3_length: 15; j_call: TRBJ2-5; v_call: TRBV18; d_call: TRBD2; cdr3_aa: CASSPKAGAQETQYF; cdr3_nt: TGTGCCAGCTCACCTAAAGCGGGGGCGCAAGAGACCCAGTACTTC
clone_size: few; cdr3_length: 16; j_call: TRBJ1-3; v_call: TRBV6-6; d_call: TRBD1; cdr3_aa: CASSYWTGSDGNTIYF; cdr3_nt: TGTGCCAGCAGTTACTGGACAGGGAGCGACGGAAACACCATATATTTT
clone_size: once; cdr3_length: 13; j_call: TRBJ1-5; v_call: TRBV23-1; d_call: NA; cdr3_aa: CASSQSGRQPQHF; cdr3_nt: TGCGCCAGCAGTCAATCGGGAAGACAGCCCCAGCATTTT
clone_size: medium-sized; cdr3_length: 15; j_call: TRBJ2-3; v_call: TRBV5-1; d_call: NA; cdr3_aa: CASRRFAGPTDTQYF; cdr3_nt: TGCGCCAGCAGGAGGTTCGCAGGACCCACAGATACGCAGTATTTT
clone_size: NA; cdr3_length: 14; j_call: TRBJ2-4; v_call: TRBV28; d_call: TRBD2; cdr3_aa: CASNQFGRGNIQYF; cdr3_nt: TGTGCCAGCAATCAATTCGGGAGGGGTAACATTCAGTACTTC
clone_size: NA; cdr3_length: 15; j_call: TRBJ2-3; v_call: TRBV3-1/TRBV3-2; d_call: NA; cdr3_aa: CASSQTGGIADTQYF; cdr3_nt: TGTGCCAGCAGCCAAACTGGGGGCATTGCAGATACGCAGTATTTT